Below are 22 T cell receptor beta chains sequenced from a single sample in a study of blood T cells in healthy people across ages. Together with a sample-barcoded 5' primer, a J-beta primer mix was included in a second PCR lasting roughly 7 to 11 cycles. TCRdb processed the 5' RACE reads anew with MiXCR; each CDR3 protein has one entry. Here the sample spans around 820,000 distinct CDR3 sequences, 20% to 25% being singletons. The data also belong to a second study, concerning T cells of mothers and their children.

Sample: blood. The receptors stem from a boy younger than 18 in good health.

This clonotype was detected a few times. This chain joins TRBV6-2 or TRBV6-3 and TRBJ2-2, with TRBD1 matching over 7 bases. V shed 7 bases and J 3 bases; nucleotides not matched to a gene: 8. Germline V CDR1 and CDR2: MNHEY, SVGEGT. This CDR3 contains 15 residues. Here the CDR3 reads CASKDPGTDTGELFF. The CDR3 coding sequence is TGTGCCAGCAAGGACCCAGGGACAGACACCGGGGAGCTGTTTTTT.

This sequence joins TRBV7-8 and TRBJ1-2; 7 positions agree with TRBD1. The CDR3 sequence is 16 residues long. V was pared by 7 bases and J by 2 bases, with 13 bases of the junction left unmatched. Germline CDR1 reads SGHVS; CDR2 reads FQNEAQ. In DNA, the CDR3 is TGTGCCAGCACCCCTTACGAGTCGACAGGGAACTATGGCTACACCTTC. Residues: CASTPYESTGNYGYTF. Drawing the rest from reference TRBV7-8 and TRBJ1-2, the complete variable domain is GAGVSQSPRYKVAKRGQDVALRCDPISGHVSLFWYQQALGQGPEFLTYFQNEAQLDKSGLPSDRFFAERPEGSVSTLKIQRTQQEDSAVYLCASTPYESTGNYGYTFGSGTRLTVV.

This clonotype has just a few counts. The chain employs TRBV5-1 and TRBJ2-5; a possible D gene is TRBD2 (6 bases). The end of the DNA fits TRBJ2-7 better, so the J call may be wrong. CDR1 is SGHRS, CDR2 YFSETQ, per germline. The CDR3 length is 16 residues. This chain's CDR3 is CASSLSIVSGTYEQYF. The DNA for the CDR3 is TGCGCCAGCAGCTTGTCTATTGTTAGCGGTACCTACGAGCAGTACTTC.

With respect to this clonotype: This may be a read error: a much more frequent sequence differs by one nucleotide. The chain uses TRBV6-2 or TRBV6-3 and TRBJ2-7, with 9 bases that match TRBD1. The CDR3 runs to 14 residues. J was trimmed by 3 bases and V by 4 bases; bases with no gene match: 4. The V gene's germline CDR1 is MNHEY and CDR2 SVGEGT. The CDR3 DNA is TGTGCCAGCAGTTCGGGGGACAGGGTCTACGAGCAGTACTTC. Amino acids: CASSSGDRVYEQYF.

The genes are TRBV29-1 and TRBJ2-1; tentatively, D is TRBD1 or TRBD2 (5 bases each). The germline gives CDR1 SQVTM, CDR2 ANQGSEA. Trimming left V 5 bases short and J 9 bases short, with 20 bases between. The CDR3 runs 14 residues. In nucleotides, the CDR3 is TGCAGCGTTTGTGGGACCGGAAATTATGCTGAGCAGTTCTTC. It encodes CSVCGTGNYAEQFF.

This clonotype came up many times. The genes are TRBV7-9 and TRBJ1-4; D remains unclear. Germline CDR1 is SEHNR and CDR2 is FQNEAQ (reference sequence). The CDR3 contains 16 residues. V was cut by 5 bases and J by 7 bases, with 20 bases left in between. The CDR3 here is CASSLPGRSAGEKLFF. CDR3 coding DNA: TGTGCCAGCAGCCTGCCCGGGAGAAGTGCTGGTGAAAAACTGTTTTTT.

The J gene is TRBJ2-7, the V gene TRBV12-5, with D possibly TRBD2 on 6 matching bases. V was cut by 5 bases and J by 1 base, with 15 bases left in between. Germline CDR1 and CDR2: LGHNT and FRNRAP. This CDR3 region has 15 residues. This CDR3 is CASGPPRAGSYEQYF. The CDR3 DNA reads TGTGCTAGTGGTCCCCCCCGCGCGGGGTCCTACGAGCAGTACTTC.

In the case of this clonotype: Sequence at one end of the junction differs from germline and may be a read error. V is TRBV4-3 and J is TRBJ2-3; 11 positions agree with TRBD1. Germline V gene lookup returns CDR1 LGHNA and CDR2 YSLEER. The CDR3 contains 15 residues. The CDR3: CASSEGQGAWGTQYF. In DNA form, the CDR3 reads TGCGCCAGCAGCGAAGGACAGGGGGCTTGGGGTACGCAGTACTTT.

The chain recombines TRBV7-9 with TRBJ2-2, with TRBD2 matching over 9 bases. J lost 3 bases, V lost 0 bases, and 14 bases had no gene match. Germline V gene sequence: CDR1 SEHNR, CDR2 FQNEAQ (reference sequence). The CDR3 runs 20 residues. The CDR3 protein is CASSLAGRVTSGLHTGELFF. For the CDR3, the DNA is TGTGCCAGCAGCTTAGCTGGGCGGGTCACTAGCGGGCTTCACACCGGGGAGCTGTTTTTT.

This chain uses TRBV13 with TRBJ2-1, with TRBD2 matching 10 bases. The V gene end was trimmed by 2 bases and the J gene end by 4 bases; junction bases not matched to a gene: 8. Germline lookup yields CDR1 PRHDT and CDR2 FYEKMQ (reference sequence). The CDR3 has 17 residues. CDR3 in amino acids: CASSLRLAGVPYNEQFF. CDR3 coding DNA: TGTGCCAGCAGCTTACGGCTAGCGGGAGTGCCTTACAATGAGCAGTTCTTC.

This clonotype was recorded at least ten times. The chain carries TRBV7-2 and TRBJ2-2; 7 nucleotides match TRBD1. The V gene's germline CDR1 is SGHTA and CDR2 FQGNSA. The CDR3 is 15 amino acids. V lost 5 bases, J lost 4 bases, and 7 bases stayed unmatched. CDR3 in DNA: TGTGCCAGCAGCAAAGACAGGGAAGGCACCGGGGAGCTGTTTTTT. This codes for CASSKDREGTGELFF. The entire variable domain, with the rest obtained from reference TRBV7-2 and TRBJ2-2, is as follows: GAGVSQSPSNKVTEKGKDVELRCDPISGHTALYWYRQSLGQGLEFLIYFQGNSAPDKSGLPSDRFSAERTGGSVSTLTIQRTQQEDSAVYLCASSKDREGTGELFFGEGSRLTVL.

The chain has TRBV4-3 and TRBJ1-2; weak D call: TRBD1 (6 bases). Germline lookup yields CDR1 LGHNA and CDR2 YSLEER. The CDR3 length is 14 residues. Trimming cost V 1 base and J 4 bases, with 10 bases left between them. Written as DNA, the CDR3 is TGCGCCAGCAGCCAAGTACTACAGGGCTATGGCTACACCTTC. This encodes CASSQVLQGYGYTF.

The rearrangement uses TRBV10-3 and TRBJ1-1; no firm D call. Trimming took off 6 bases at V and 5 bases at J, with 10 bases between the two ends. The CDR3 consists of 12 residues. Germline V CDR1 and CDR2: ENHRY, SYGVKD. In nucleotides, the CDR3 is TGTGCCATCAGGGATTCCGGGACTGAAGCTTTCTTT. The encoded protein is CAIRDSGTEAFF.

This clonotype was detected only a few times. The chain employs TRBV11-2 and TRBJ1-4; weak D call: TRBD1 (5 bases). Trimming left V 5 bases short and J 6 bases short, with 19 bases between. The CDR3 is made up of 16 amino acids. Germline V gives CDR1 SGHAT, CDR2 FQNNGV. This CDR3 is CASSPSPGTIDEKLFF. CDR3 sequence (DNA): TGTGCCAGCAGCCCAAGTCCCGGGACGATTGATGAAAAACTGTTTTTT.

With respect to this clonotype: The junction departs from germline at one end; a sequencing error may be responsible. The chain combines TRBV6-6 with TRBJ2-5; 8 bases fit TRBD2. Germline CDR1 MNHNY, CDR2 SVGAGI (reference sequence). This CDR3 is built from 15 residues. CDR3 nucleotides: TGTGCCAGCAGCCTGCCCTTGAGCGGGAGAGAGACCCGGTACTTC. Translated: CASSLPLSGRETRYF.

The chain carries TRBV27 and TRBJ2-5; a weak D match, TRBD1 (6 bases). The germline V gene has CDR1 MNHEY and CDR2 SMNVEV (reference sequence). CDR3 size: 16 residues. The V end was cut by 2 bases, the J end by 4 bases, with 17 bases between. The CDR3 protein is CASSLIGIPRGETQYF. CDR3 DNA: TGTGCCAGCAGTTTAATAGGGATTCCCAGGGGAGAGACCCAGTACTTC.

This clonotype was found a few times. The rearrangement uses TRBV7-6 and TRBJ2-1; D might be TRBD1 (6 bases). This CDR3 has 19 residues. Trimming stripped 1 base from V and 0 bases from J, with 19 bases between. The germline CDR1 and CDR2 sequences are SGHVS and FNYEAQ. CDR3 DNA: TGTGCCAGCAGCTTAGGTGGGGGAGACAGGTCGGGCTCCTACAATGAGCAGTTCTTC. Protein product: CASSLGGGDRSGSYNEQFF.

This chain joins TRBV7-2 and TRBJ2-1; the D gene is possibly TRBD1 (5 bases). The CDR3 is made up of 13 amino acids. Germline loops: CDR1 SGHTA, CDR2 FQGNSA. V was cut by 4 bases and J by 8 bases, with 12 bases left in between. The CDR3 here is CASSSRVGDEQFF. The CDR3 coding sequence is TGTGCCAGCAGCTCCAGGGTTGGCGATGAGCAGTTCTTC.

V and J are TRBV4-1 and TRBJ2-5, with D maybe TRBD2 (5 bases). CDR1 MGHRA and CDR2 YSYEKL come from the germline V gene. V lost 4 bases, J lost 4 bases, and 16 bases lay in between. CDR3 size: 15 residues. Written as DNA, the CDR3 is TGCGCCAGCAGCCTGATATTGACCCGGGGAGAGACCCAGTACTTC. It is translated as CASSLILTRGETQYF.

The chain couples TRBV9 to TRBJ2-7; TRBD1 matches 8 bases. The CDR3 covers 16 residues. Germline trimming cut 4 bases from V and 2 bases from J; bases unmatched to any gene: 11. CDR1 SGDLS and CDR2 YYNGEE come from the germline V gene. CDR3 bases: TGTGCCAGCAGCTTTGGACAGGGCGGGGTTCCCTACGAGCAGTACTTC. Amino acids: CASSFGQGGVPYEQYF.

This clonotype was found many times. V gene TRBV4-3 combines with J gene TRBJ2-7; perhaps TRBD1 as D (5 bases). This CDR3 has 15 amino acids. Germline assignment: CDR1 LGHNA and CDR2 YSLEER. V was trimmed by 0 bases and J by 0 bases, leaving 9 bases between them. This CDR3 is CASSQDRAGSYEQYF. For the CDR3, the DNA is TGCGCCAGCAGCCAAGACAGGGCCGGCTCCTACGAGCAGTACTTC.

V usage is TRBV21-1 and J usage is TRBJ2-4; the table names TRBD1, a call not compared with the DNA. TRBV21-1 is marked as a pseudogene. This CDR3 region has 13 residues. For the CDR3, the DNA is TGTGCCCGCAGTCCACTACAGGAAAACATTCAGTACTTC. It encodes CARSPLQENIQYF.